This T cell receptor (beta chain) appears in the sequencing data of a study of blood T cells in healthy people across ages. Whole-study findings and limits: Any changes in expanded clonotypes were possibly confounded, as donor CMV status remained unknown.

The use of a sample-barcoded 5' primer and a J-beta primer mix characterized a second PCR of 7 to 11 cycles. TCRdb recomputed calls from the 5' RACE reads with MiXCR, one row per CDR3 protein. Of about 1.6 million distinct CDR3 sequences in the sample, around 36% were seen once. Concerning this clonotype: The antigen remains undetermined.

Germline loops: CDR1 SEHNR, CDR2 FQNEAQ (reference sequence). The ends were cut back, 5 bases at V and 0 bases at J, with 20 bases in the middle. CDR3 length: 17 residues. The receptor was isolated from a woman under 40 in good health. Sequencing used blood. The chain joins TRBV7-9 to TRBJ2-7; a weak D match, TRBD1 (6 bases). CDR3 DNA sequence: TGTGCCAGCAGCCCAACTAGGGGGTCTTTACGCTCCTACGAGCAGTACTTC. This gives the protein CASSPTRGSLRSYEQYF.